This T cell receptor (beta chain) was captured in a study of cytomegalovirus exposure and HLA in healthy donors. The CDR3 is 16 amino acids. J lost 8 bases, V lost 4 bases, and 10 bases had no gene match. Germline CDR1 and CDR2: SGHNT and YYREEE (reference sequence). The PCR used 60 Vbeta and 13 Jbeta primers. Repertoires were generated with immunoSEQ multiplex PCR, while TCRdb's copy carries only in-frame clones and drops some. The sample contains over 75,000 clones, more than 60% of which appear only once. This TCR derives from a man between 60 and 75 years old in good health and CMV-seropositive. Sequenced material: PBMCs. V gene TRBV5-4 combines with J gene TRBJ2-1, with 12 bases identical to TRBD2. The CDR3 nucleotides are TGTGCCAGCAGCCCCACCCTAGCGGGGGGGATAGATGAGCAGTTCTTC. Translation gives CASSPTLAGGIDEQFF.